Following are 29 T cell receptor beta chains from one sample sequenced in a study of blood T cell repertoires in COVID-19 (dated by TCRdb to the early 2020s). The library came from the immunoSEQ multiplex PCR assay. The table comes from immuneACCESS by way of TCRdb, which keeps in-frame sequences with V and J called. Part of the clones is missing from these tables; in studies checked, under half for an unresolved V gene and the rest for unknown reasons. The table for this sample lists about 100,000 clones; approximately 86% of them were counted only once. The ten biggest clones cover 13% of the sample. Material: peripheral blood. Receptors originate from a man aged 50-60 years with active or convalescent COVID-19.

This clone is classed as medium-sized. The V and J genes are TRBV9 and TRBJ2-3; 11 positions agree with TRBD1. The germline V gene encodes CDR1 SGDLS and CDR2 YYNGEE. V lost 0 bases, J lost 4 bases, and 19 bases stayed unmatched. The CDR3 length is 21 residues. For the CDR3, the DNA is TGTGCCAGCAGCGTAGGGACAGGGGGCGCGTCTAGCGGAGGGAACGCAGATACGCAGTATTTT. This codes for CASSVGTGGASSGGNADTQYF.

This chain links TRBV5-6 with TRBJ1-3; D unclear. The CDR3 is made up of 15 amino acids. The germline V gene has CDR1 SGHDT and CDR2 YYEEEE. V was cut by 4 bases and J by 0 bases, with 11 bases left in between. CDR3 amino acids: CASSPTGSSGNTIYF. The DNA for the CDR3 is TGTGCCAGCAGCCCGACGGGAAGCTCTGGAAACACCATATATTTT.

The V gene is TRBV11-2, the J gene TRBJ1-2; D is possibly TRBD1 (5 bases). The ends were cut back, 7 bases at V and 4 bases at J, with 13 bases in the middle. The CDR3 runs 13 residues. CDR1 is SGHAT, CDR2 FQNNGV, per germline. CDR3 nucleotides: TGTGCCAGCACCGCGGGGGTTCTCTATGGCTACACCTTC. Translating it yields CASTAGVLYGYTF.

V gene TRBV5-4 combines with J gene TRBJ2-2, with D perhaps TRBD2 (5 bases). This CDR3 has 16 residues. The germline gives CDR1 SGHNT, CDR2 YYREEE (reference sequence). Trimming took off 0 bases at V and 7 bases at J, with 16 bases between the two ends. The CDR3, as DNA: TGTGCCAGCAGCTTGGACAGTGGCGGGTTCGGCGGGGAGCTGTTTTTT. It is translated as CASSLDSGGFGGELFF.

This clone was observed a single time. J is TRBJ1-3 and V is TRBV18; 8 bases are shared with TRBD1. The CDR3 is made up of 16 amino acids. Trimming took 3 bases from V and 2 from J; bases not matched to a gene: 6. The V gene's germline CDR1 is KGHSH and CDR2 LQKENI. CDR3 sequence: CASSPSGQGAGNTIYF. The CDR3 DNA follows: TGTGCCAGCTCACCTTCTGGACAGGGAGCTGGAAACACCATATATTTT.

The rearrangement links TRBV7-9 to TRBJ2-1; weak D call: TRBD1 (5 bases). Germline V gives CDR1 SEHNR, CDR2 FQNEAQ (reference sequence). The CDR3 runs 15 residues. Trimming took 3 bases from V and 7 from J, leaving 16 bases between them. CDR3 bases: TGTGCCAGCAGCTTGACACCCCAGGGATTTAATGAGCAGTTCTTC. Its translation is CASSLTPQGFNEQFF. The full variable domain, its missing parts supplied by reference TRBV7-9 and TRBJ2-1, is DTGVSQNPRHKITKRGQNVTFRCDPISEHNRLYWYRQTLGQGPEFLTYFQNEAQLEKSRLLSDRFSAERPKGSFSTLEIQRTEQGDSAMYLCASSLTPQGFNEQFFGPGTRLTVL.

This clone is a singleton in its sample. CDR3 protein: CASSSGAEQPQHF. The DNA for the CDR3 is TGTGCCAGTAGTTCTGGGGCCGAGCAGCCCCAGCATTTT. This chain connects TRBV19 to TRBJ1-5; D might be TRBD1 (5 bases). With 5 bases removed from V and 7 bases from J, the gap between germline ends came to 12 bases. There are 13 residues in the CDR3. Germline CDR1 is LNHDA and CDR2 is SQIVND (reference sequence).

This clone was seen once. This chain links TRBV20-1 with TRBJ1-2; no clear D gene. The CDR3 has 11 residues. Deletions cut 3 bases from V and 4 bases from J, with 6 bases between. Germline CDR1 reads DFQATT; CDR2 reads SNEGSKA (reference sequence). CDR3 region: CSASGGYGYTF. In DNA, the CDR3 is TGCAGTGCTAGTGGCGGCTATGGCTACACCTTC.

This clone was observed a handful of times. The genes are TRBV6-5 and TRBJ1-1; D is perhaps TRBD1 (5 bases). The germline V gene encodes CDR1 MNHEY and CDR2 SVGAGI. With 6 bases removed from V and 1 base from J, the gap between germline ends came to 12 bases. The CDR3 length is 14 residues. CDR3 DNA: TGTGCCAGCAGGGTTGGGGGGTGGAACACTGAAGCTTTCTTT. Residues: CASRVGGWNTEAFF.

This sequence joins TRBV28 and TRBJ2-1; tentatively, D is TRBD1 (6 bases). Trimming took off 4 bases at V and 6 bases at J, with 13 bases between the two ends. The CDR3 contains 14 residues. Germline CDR1 MDHEN, CDR2 SYDVKM. CDR3: CASSYETGTNEQFF. Here the CDR3 DNA reads TGTGCCAGCAGTTACGAAACAGGGACCAATGAGCAGTTCTTC. Full variable domain (outside the CDR3, taken from reference TRBV28 and TRBJ2-1): DVKVTQSSRYLVKRTGEKVFLECVQDMDHENMFWYRQDPGLGLRLIYFSYDVKMKEKGDIPEGYSVSREKKERFSLILESASTNQTSMYLCASSYETGTNEQFFGPGTRLTVL.

The V and J genes are TRBV6-5 and TRBJ2-1; 9 nucleotides match TRBD1. The CDR3 runs to 13 residues. Germline CDR1 is MNHEY and CDR2 is SVGAGI. Trimming cost V 7 bases and J 9 bases; bases outside gene matches: 7. This CDR3 reads CASTLDRGGEQFF. The CDR3, as DNA: TGTGCCAGCACCCTTGACAGGGGGGGTGAGCAGTTCTTC.

This chain joins TRBV5-1 and TRBJ1-6; 7 positions agree with TRBD1. V trimming: 0 bases; J trimming: 7 bases; junction bases outside the gene matches: 4. The CDR3 has 15 residues. Germline-derived CDR1 and CDR2 are SGHRS and YFSETQ. The CDR3, as DNA: TGCGCCAGCAGCTTGGGAGGACAGGAGAATTCACCCCTCCACTTT. As protein: CASSLGGQENSPLHF.

The rearrangement uses TRBV19 and TRBJ1-4; 8 bases agree with TRBD1. This CDR3 is built from 14 residues. Germline lookup yields CDR1 LNHDA and CDR2 SQIVND (reference sequence). J gave up 7 bases and V 0 bases, and 1 base lay outside the gene matches. The CDR3 DNA sequence: TGTGCCAGTAGTATAGAGGACAGGGTTGAAAAACTGTTTTTT. Translation: CASSIEDRVEKLFF.

The chain links TRBV3-1 (or the pseudogene TRBV3-2) to TRBJ2-7; TRBD1 aligns across 9 bases. The CDR3 runs 16 residues. Germline V gene sequence: CDR1 LGHDT, CDR2 YNNKEL (reference sequence). Trimming at V came to 4 bases and at J to 0 bases, leaving 7 bases not matched to a gene. The CDR3 protein is CASSPWDRESSYEQYF. For the CDR3, the DNA is TGTGCCAGCAGCCCGTGGGACAGGGAGAGCTCCTACGAGCAGTACTTC.

This clone has a single count. The V gene is TRBV19, the J gene TRBJ1-2; a weak D match, TRBD1 (6 bases). CDR3 length: 15 residues. V lost 7 bases, J lost 8 bases, and 23 bases lay in between. Germline values: CDR1 LNHDA, CDR2 SQIVND (reference sequence). This chain's CDR3 is CASNDGGGGRRGYTF. The CDR3 DNA is TGTGCCAGTAACGACGGGGGAGGGGGTCGGAGAGGCTACACCTTC.

The chain employs TRBV14 and TRBJ2-2; TRBD2 aligns across 9 bases. This CDR3 spans 15 amino acids. V lost 9 bases, J lost 2 bases, and 7 bases stayed unmatched. CDR1 SGHDN and CDR2 FVKESK come from the germline V gene. CDR3 region: CASRLAGTNTGELFF. The CDR3 DNA reads TGTGCCAGTCGCCTAGCGGGAACAAACACCGGGGAGCTGTTTTTT.

The chain carries TRBV6-4 and TRBJ2-3; TRBD2 agrees at 7 bases. Germline V CDR1 and CDR2: MRHNA, SNTAGT. Trimming removed 8 bases from V and 3 bases from J; junction bases left unmatched: 11. The CDR3 runs 15 residues. CDR3 sequence: CASASGKRETDTQYF. In nucleotides, the CDR3 is TGTGCCAGCGCCAGCGGGAAGAGGGAAACAGATACGCAGTATTTT.

The chain joins TRBV12-3 or TRBV12-4 to TRBJ2-5; D is undetermined. CDR3 length equals 12 residues. V was shortened by 2 bases and J by 5 bases, with 6 bases between the two germline ends. CDR3 coding DNA: TGTGCCAGCAGTTTAAACGGGGAGACCCAGTACTTC. Its protein product is CASSLNGETQYF.

The rearrangement joins TRBV11-3 to TRBJ2-1; 7 bases fit TRBD2. With V trimmed by 2 bases and J by 8 bases, 3 bases remained unmatched. Germline-derived CDR1 and CDR2 are SGHNT and YENEEA. The CDR3 runs to 13 residues. CDR3 in DNA: TGTGCCAGCAGCTTAAGGCGGGAGTATGAGCAGTTCTTC. It codes for CASSLRREYEQFF.

CDR3 sequence (DNA): TGTGCCAGTAGTATAGTTCCGGGGGAGACCCAGTACTTC. It codes for CASSIVPGETQYF. The rearrangement uses TRBV19 and TRBJ2-5; weak D call: TRBD2 (5 bases). This CDR3 contains 13 residues. Trimming took off 1 base at V and 5 bases at J, with 8 bases between the two ends. Germline values: CDR1 LNHDA, CDR2 SQIVND (reference sequence).

V usage is TRBV2 and J usage is TRBJ1-4, with unresolved D. V was trimmed by 5 bases and J by 0 bases, leaving 13 bases between them. The CDR3 has 16 residues. Germline V gene lookup returns CDR1 SNHLY and CDR2 FYNNEI. Here the CDR3 reads CASSQYRGATNEKLFF. The CDR3, as DNA: TGTGCCAGCAGTCAGTATCGGGGTGCAACTAATGAAAAACTGTTTTTT.

J is TRBJ2-7 and V is TRBV10-3; D not resolved. This CDR3 spans 12 amino acids. The germline CDR1 and CDR2 sequences are ENHRY and SYGVKD. V lost 5 bases and J 3 bases, leaving 8 bases between the germline ends. The CDR3 bases are TGTGCCATCAGTCCGACTGGCTACGAGCAGTACTTC. Translation gives CAISPTGYEQYF.

The rearrangement joins TRBV25-1 to TRBJ1-2, with D unresolved. The germline V gene encodes CDR1 MGHDK and CDR2 SYGVNS. CDR3 length: 13 residues. V gave up 10 bases and J gave up 2 bases, with 14 bases separating them. CDR3 sequence: CATARPDNYGYTF. The CDR3 region has the DNA TGTGCCACCGCGAGGCCAGACAACTATGGCTACACCTTC.

The chain joins TRBV6-5 to TRBJ1-2, with 7 bases identical to TRBD1. From germline, CDR1 is MNHEY and CDR2 SVGAGI. The CDR3 is 15 residues long. Germline trimming cut 5 bases from V and 2 bases from J; bases unmatched to any gene: 8. The CDR3 nucleotides are TGTGCCAGCAGTCCGAGTCAGGGACAGAACTATGGCTACACCTTC. Its translation: CASSPSQGQNYGYTF.

V usage is TRBV7-2 and J usage is TRBJ2-2, with 7 bases lining up with TRBD2. The CDR3 runs to 16 residues. CDR1 and CDR2 from the germline V gene are SGHTA and FQGNSA. V trimming: 5 bases; J trimming: 4 bases; junction bases outside the gene matches: 10. Here the CDR3 DNA reads TGTGCCAGCAGCCCGCGACTAGCCCGTTCCACCGGGGAGCTGTTTTTT. This translates into CASSPRLARSTGELFF.

The genes are TRBV7-2 and TRBJ2-3; tentative D call: TRBD2 (6 bases). The V gene's germline CDR1 is SGHTA and CDR2 FQGNSA. The V end was cut by 1 base, the J end by 0 bases, with 11 bases between. The CDR3 consists of 16 residues. The CDR3 loop is CASSLDGSSSTDTQYF. CDR3 sequence (DNA): TGTGCCAGCAGCTTAGACGGGAGTAGTAGCACAGATACGCAGTATTTT.

The chain joins TRBV27 to TRBJ1-4, with 10 nucleotides matching TRBD1. The CDR3 is made up of 14 amino acids. The germline V gene encodes CDR1 MNHEY and CDR2 SMNVEV (reference sequence). V lost 9 bases and J lost 5; bases outside the gene matches: 6. The CDR3, as DNA: TGTGCCAGTGGACGACAGGGGGCCAATGAAAAACTGTTTTTT. Protein sequence: CASGRQGANEKLFF. Full variable domain (rest looked up from reference TRBV27 and TRBJ1-4): EAQVTQNPRYLITVTGKKLTVTCSQNMNHEYMSWYRQDPGLGLRQIYYSMNVEVTDKGDVPEGYKVSRKEKRNFPLILESPSPNQTSLYFCASGRQGANEKLFFGSGTQLSVL.

In this sample, this clone turned up a few times. The CDR3 loop is CASRGTGPLHF. The CDR3 region has the DNA TGTGCCAGCAGGGGGACTGGCCCCCTCCACTTT. The rearrangement uses TRBV7-3 and TRBJ1-6, with D possibly matching TRBD1 (5 bases). The germline gives CDR1 SGHTA, CDR2 FQGTGA. V shed 6 bases and J shed 13 bases, with 10 bases lying between them. The CDR3 is 11 residues long.

The chain employs TRBV11-2 and TRBJ1-1; D not resolved. Trimming took off 4 bases at V and 4 bases at J, with 7 bases between the two ends. The CDR3 totals 12 residues. Germline assignment: CDR1 SGHAT and CDR2 FQNNGV. The CDR3 spells CASSSLSTEAFF. CDR3 in DNA: TGTGCCAGCAGCTCCCTGAGCACTGAAGCTTTCTTT.